This T cell receptor beta chain was captured in a study of cytomegalovirus exposure and HLA in healthy donors. Study observations and caveats: The investigators catalogued some 150 TCR beta chains as cytomegalovirus-associated. It was reported that the classifier diagnosed cytomegalovirus status with high specificity and sensitivity in both the original and validation cohorts.

Sequencing used immunoSEQ multiplex PCR; TCRdb keeps in-frame clones, though not all of them. The table lists 120,000 or so clones, approximately 95% of them singletons. The CDR3 has 17 residues. Unmatched junction bases numbered 9, after V lost 5 bases and J lost 0 bases. CDR1 is LNHDA and CDR2 is SQIVND in the germline V gene (reference sequence). Regarding this clone: Its antigen remains unidentified.

Sequencing was performed on PBMCs. This chain links TRBV19 with TRBJ2-3; 9 bases map to TRBD1. This receptor was obtained from a man younger than 35 in good health and CMV-seronegative. CDR3 sequence reads: CASSGRTGAVSTDTQYF. In nucleotides, the CDR3 is TGTGCCAGTAGTGGGAGGACAGGGGCTGTTAGCACAGATACGCAGTATTTT.